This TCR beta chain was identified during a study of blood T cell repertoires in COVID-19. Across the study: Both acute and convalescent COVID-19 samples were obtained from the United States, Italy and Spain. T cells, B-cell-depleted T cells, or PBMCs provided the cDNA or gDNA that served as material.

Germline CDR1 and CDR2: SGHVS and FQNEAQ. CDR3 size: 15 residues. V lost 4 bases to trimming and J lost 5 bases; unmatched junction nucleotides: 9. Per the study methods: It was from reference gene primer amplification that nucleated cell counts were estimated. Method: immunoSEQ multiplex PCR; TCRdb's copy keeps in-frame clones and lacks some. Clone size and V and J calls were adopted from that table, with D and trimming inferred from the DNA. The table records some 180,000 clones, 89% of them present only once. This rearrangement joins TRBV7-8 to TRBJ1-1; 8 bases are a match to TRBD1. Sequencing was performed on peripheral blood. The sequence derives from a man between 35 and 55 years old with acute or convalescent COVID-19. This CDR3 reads CASSSTLRGLTEAFF. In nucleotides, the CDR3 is TGTGCCAGCAGCTCCACTCTCAGGGGGCTTACTGAAGCTTTCTTT.